This T cell receptor (beta chain) was obtained from a study of cytotoxic CD8 clonotypes in ibrutinib-treated CLL. Whole-study context: Sequencing produced an average of about 260,000 productive templates and tens of thousands of productive rearrangements per sample. Findings of the study overall: Investigators sampled sustained-remission and progressing patients at differing times.

As concerns this clone: Its specificity is unknown.

There are 13 residues in the CDR3. CDR1 and CDR2 from the germline V gene are GTSNPN and SVGIG (reference sequence). V dropped 4 bases and J dropped 2 bases, with 9 bases sitting between them. Only in-frame clones appear in the TCRdb table, and some are missing; sequencing was by immunoSEQ multiplex PCR. The sample contains under 200,000 clones, over 65% of which appear only once. The sample consisted of PBMCs, taken after 12 months of ibrutinib treatment. The chain couples TRBV30 to TRBJ1-3; possibly TRBD1 for D (6 bases). The receptor was derived from a human donor with chronic lymphocytic leukemia. The DNA of the CDR3 is TGTGCCTGGACGAGGGGGGCTGGAAACACCATATATTTT. Its translation is CAWTRGAGNTIYF.